The 27 T cell receptor beta chains given below trace back to one sample, sequenced in a study of CD8+ T cells in alopecia areata. Sequencing used cDNA as its template, made by extracting RNA and reverse transcribing it. Here immunoSEQ multiplex PCR was the method, and the copy in TCRdb shows in-frame clones only, minus some. The table lists fewer than 40,000 clones, less than 75% of them singletons. Sequencing used NKG2D-high CD8+ T cells sorted from blood. Source of these receptors: a human donor with alopecia areata.

The CDR3 loop reads CASSIRAGNHQPQHF. The CDR3 region has the DNA TGTGCCAGTAGTATTAGGGCAGGGAACCATCAGCCCCAGCATTTT. The chain has TRBV19 and TRBJ1-5; D possibly corresponds to TRBD1 (5 bases). The germline V and J ends were trimmed by 3 bases and 5 bases, with 14 bases remaining between them. The CDR3 runs 15 residues. Germline CDR1 LNHDA, CDR2 SQIVND (reference sequence).

The gene calls are TRBV7-9 and TRBJ2-4, with D maybe TRBD2 (6 bases). Per the germline V gene, CDR1 is SEHNR and CDR2 is FQNEAQ (reference sequence). The ends were cut back, 5 bases at V and 7 bases at J, with 12 bases in the middle. The CDR3 is 13 residues long. The CDR3, as DNA: TGTGCCAGCAGCCCGGAACGGGAGAACATTCAGTACTTC. Its protein is CASSPERENIQYF.

The chain links TRBV7-9 to TRBJ2-7, with D perhaps matching TRBD1 (5 bases). The V end was cut by 4 bases, the J end by 2 bases, with 27 bases between. The CDR3 sequence is 19 residues long. CDR1 SEHNR and CDR2 FQNEAQ come from the germline V gene (reference sequence). The CDR3 protein is CASSSTTLLGQGMAYEQYF. CDR3 bases: TGTGCCAGCAGCTCCACGACTTTGCTGGGGCAGGGAATGGCCTACGAGCAGTACTTC.

The chain has TRBV2 and TRBJ2-5, with TRBD2 identical over 14 bases. The ends lost 6 bases at V and 5 bases at J; junction bases unmatched: 8. This CDR3 is 16 amino acids long. Germline V gives CDR1 SNHLY, CDR2 FYNNEI. The CDR3 here is CASSAGLAGGGETQYF. The CDR3 nucleotides are TGTGCCAGCAGCGCTGGACTAGCGGGGGGCGGGGAGACCCAGTACTTC.

In its sample, this clone is medium-sized. The chain links TRBV29-1 to TRBJ2-2; 10 bases map to TRBD1. Germline assignment: CDR1 SQVTM and CDR2 ANQGSEA. V was pared by 6 bases and J by 4 bases, with 2 bases of the junction left unmatched. This CDR3 spans 13 amino acids. The CDR3 DNA sequence: TGCAGCGTGGACAGGGGGTCCACCGGGGAGCTGTTTTTT. It yields the protein CSVDRGSTGELFF.

Note on this clone: At one boundary the junction diverges from the germline segment, which might be a read error. V usage is TRBV27 and J usage is TRBJ2-4; maybe TRBD1 (5 bases). Germline CDR1 reads MNHEY; CDR2 reads SMNVEV (reference sequence). The CDR3 runs 16 residues. This CDR3 is CASRMRQSIAKNIQYF. CDR3 in DNA: TGTGCCAGCAGAATGCGACAGAGTATAGCCAAAAACATTCAGTACTTT.

This clone was seen a handful of times. V usage is TRBV18 and J usage is TRBJ2-3, with TRBD1 matching over 9 bases. V trimming: 3 bases; J trimming: 6 bases; junction bases outside the gene matches: 10. The CDR3 runs to 16 residues. Germline CDR1 is KGHSH and CDR2 is LQKENI. CDR3 residues: CASSPGQGRAVDTQYF. The CDR3 DNA follows: TGTGCCAGCTCACCCGGACAGGGGCGGGCAGTGGATACGCAGTATTTT.

The rearrangement joins TRBV28 to TRBJ2-7; weak D call: TRBD2 (5 bases). V was cut by 3 bases and J by 7 bases, with 13 bases left in between. The CDR3 is 13 amino acids. Germline lookup yields CDR1 MDHEN and CDR2 SYDVKM. The CDR3 loop reads CASSLLTTGEQYF. The CDR3 bases are TGTGCCAGCAGTTTGTTGACTACGGGGGAGCAGTACTTC.

This chain's CDR3 is CASSLPRGTGETDTQYF. Written as DNA, the CDR3 is TGTGCCAGCAGCTTACCTAGAGGGACAGGGGAGACAGATACGCAGTATTTT. The V call is TRBV7-6, the J call TRBJ2-3; 10 nucleotides align to TRBD1. V was clipped by 2 bases and J by 3 bases; unmatched bases: 8. CDR1 is SGHVS and CDR2 is FNYEAQ in the germline V gene. The CDR3 has 17 residues.

V usage is TRBV30 and J usage is TRBJ2-2, with TRBD2 matching 12 bases. With 2 bases clipped from V and 7 bases from J, the junction kept 8 bases outside the gene matches. The length of the CDR3 is 16 residues. Germline CDR1 reads GTSNPN; CDR2 reads SVGIG (reference sequence). CDR3 loop: CAWSFLAGGPGGELFF. In nucleotides, the CDR3 is TGTGCCTGGAGTTTCCTAGCGGGGGGGCCCGGCGGGGAGCTGTTTTTT.

This rearrangement joins TRBV18 to TRBJ2-7; weak D call: TRBD1 (7 bases). The CDR3 has 15 amino acids. Germline loops: CDR1 KGHSH, CDR2 LQKENI. The ends were cut back, 2 bases at V and 2 bases at J, with 13 bases in the middle. The CDR3 nucleotides read TGTGCCAGCTCACCATTCAGGGGGGTAACCTACGAGCAGTACTTC. Protein product: CASSPFRGVTYEQYF.

The genes are TRBV5-1 and TRBJ2-7; TRBD1 agrees at 8 bases. The CDR3 is made up of 15 amino acids. The germline V gene has CDR1 SGHRS and CDR2 YFSETQ. V lost 2 bases and J lost 2; bases outside the gene matches: 6. The CDR3 region has the DNA TGCGCCAGCAGCTTAAAACCAGGGGGCCCCTACGAGCAGTACTTC. This sequence encodes CASSLKPGGPYEQYF.

The CDR3, as DNA: TGTGCCAGCACCCCTCGGGCAACAGATACGCAGTATTTT. This codes for CASTPRATDTQYF. The chain carries TRBV7-8 and TRBJ2-3, with unresolved D. The V end was cut by 7 bases, the J end by 3 bases, with 11 bases between. CDR1 is SGHVS and CDR2 is FQNEAQ in the germline V gene. This CDR3 is 13 amino acids long.

A remark on this clone: The same CDR3 also results from other DNA sequences found in this sample. The chain links TRBV7-9 to TRBJ2-7; 15 bases are a match to TRBD2. V dropped 5 bases and J dropped 2; count of bases not matched to a gene: 4. The CDR3 contains 16 residues. Germline lookup yields CDR1 SEHNR and CDR2 FQNEAQ (reference sequence). Written as DNA, the CDR3 is TGTGCCAGCAGCGTCCGGACTAGCGGGAGGGCCTACGAGCAGTACTTC. This encodes CASSVRTSGRAYEQYF.

This chain joins TRBV27 and TRBJ2-1; 14 bases fit TRBD2. After removal of 5 bases from V and 7 bases from J, the junction contained 7 bases not matched to a gene. The germline gives CDR1 MNHEY, CDR2 SMNVEV (reference sequence). This CDR3 is built from 16 residues. CDR3 residues: CASSVGTSGSGNEQFF. The CDR3 DNA follows: TGTGCCAGCAGTGTTGGGACTAGCGGGAGTGGGAATGAGCAGTTCTTC.

About this clone: The same CDR3 can be traced to other DNA sequences in this sample. This rearrangement joins TRBV4-2 to TRBJ2-7, with no clear D. The CDR3 spans 11 residues. V was trimmed by 3 bases and J by 1 base, leaving 1 base between them. CDR1 is LGHNA and CDR2 is YNFKEQ in the germline V gene. Here the CDR3 DNA reads TGTGCCAGCAGCCAGTCCTACGAGCAGTACTTC. It codes for CASSQSYEQYF.

V and J are TRBV6-5 and TRBJ2-1; tentatively, D is TRBD1 (6 bases). V was shortened by 5 bases and J by 4 bases, with 9 bases between the two germline ends. CDR1 is MNHEY, CDR2 SVGAGI, per germline. CDR3 length: 13 amino acids. The DNA of the CDR3 is TGTGCCAGCAGTCAGGGGCTATACAATGAGCAGTTCTTC. Translation: CASSQGLYNEQFF.

The chain joins TRBV6-6 to TRBJ2-5; no firm D call. Trimming stripped 2 bases from V and 9 bases from J, with 13 bases between. Germline CDR1 and CDR2: MNHNY and SVGAGI (reference sequence). The CDR3 contains 13 residues. This chain's CDR3 is CASSYIIAGSQYF. The CDR3 nucleotides are TGTGCCAGCAGTTACATCATAGCAGGATCCCAGTACTTC.

The J gene is TRBJ2-7, the V gene TRBV6-5; 9 bases are shared with TRBD2. V was pared by 8 bases and J by 2 bases, with 10 bases of the junction left unmatched. Per the germline V gene, CDR1 is MNHEY and CDR2 is SVGAGI. The CDR3 totals 15 residues. CDR3 sequence reads: CASRLSGGSPYEQYF. For the CDR3, the DNA is TGTGCCAGCCGACTTAGCGGGGGAAGCCCCTACGAGCAGTACTTC.

This rearrangement joins TRBV25-1 to TRBJ2-7; 9 nucleotides line up with TRBD1. Germline V CDR1 and CDR2: MGHDK, SYGVNS. The CDR3 sequence is 15 residues long. J was trimmed by 5 bases and V by 1 base; bases with no gene match: 6. This CDR3 reads CASSEWGQGGHEQYF. The CDR3 bases are TGTGCCAGCAGTGAATGGGGACAGGGTGGTCACGAGCAGTACTTC.

V usage is TRBV9 and J usage is TRBJ1-1, with D possibly matching TRBD1 (6 bases). Germline V gives CDR1 SGDLS, CDR2 YYNGEE. The CDR3 contains 14 residues. Trimming took 0 bases from V and 8 from J, leaving 14 bases between them. This CDR3 is CASSVGGQTREAFF. The CDR3 region has the DNA TGTGCCAGCAGCGTAGGTGGACAGACTCGGGAAGCTTTCTTT.

The rearrangement links TRBV19 to TRBJ2-6; 7 bases are a match to TRBD1. V lost 6 bases, J lost 3 bases, and 8 bases stayed unmatched. Germline V CDR1 and CDR2: LNHDA, SQIVND (reference sequence). The CDR3 extends over 16 amino acids. CDR3 region: CASSSRGYDGANVLTF. CDR3 in DNA: TGTGCCAGTAGCAGCAGGGGGTATGATGGGGCCAACGTCCTGACTTTC.

The chain combines TRBV2 with TRBJ2-1; possibly TRBD1 for D (5 bases). The CDR3 contains 16 residues. Germline lookup yields CDR1 SNHLY and CDR2 FYNNEI. V was trimmed by 8 bases and J by 3 bases, leaving 20 bases between them. The CDR3 sequence is CASLPLTDPYYNEQFF. CDR3 nucleotides: TGTGCCAGCCTACCTCTGACAGACCCCTACTACAATGAGCAGTTCTTC.

In this sample, this clone turned up once. V is TRBV9 and J is TRBJ1-6; D not certain. The CDR3 runs 16 residues. The V end was cut by 0 bases, the J end by 0 bases, with 7 bases between. Germline V gene lookup returns CDR1 SGDLS and CDR2 YYNGEE. The CDR3 is CASSVGESSYNSPLHF. CDR3 nucleotide sequence: TGTGCCAGCAGCGTAGGGGAGAGCTCCTATAATTCACCCCTCCACTTT.

The chain carries TRBV6-1 and TRBJ2-1; the D is unclear. V shed 4 bases and J shed 0 bases, with 10 bases lying between them. Germline loops: CDR1 MNHNS, CDR2 SASEGT. The CDR3 has 15 residues. CDR3: CASSVYGPSYNEQFF. The CDR3 DNA reads TGTGCCAGCAGTGTCTACGGGCCCTCCTACAATGAGCAGTTCTTC.

This clone was detected once. V usage is TRBV27 and J usage is TRBJ2-2; 10 bases map to TRBD2. The CDR3 has 13 residues. V lost 8 bases to trimming and J lost 5 bases; unmatched junction nucleotides: 2. From germline, CDR1 is MNHEY and CDR2 SMNVEV (reference sequence). Written as DNA, the CDR3 is TGTGCCAGCCAGACTAGCGGGACCGGGGAGCTGTTTTTT. The encoded protein is CASQTSGTGELFF.

This chain links TRBV29-1 with TRBJ1-5; possibly TRBD1 for D (5 bases). V gave up 4 bases and J gave up 6 bases, with 19 bases separating them. The CDR3 runs 15 residues. Germline CDR1 and CDR2: SQVTM and ANQGSEA. CDR3 DNA sequence: TGCAGCGTTGCGGAGGAAGGTTTGAGGGGTCAGCCCCAGCATTTT. Translated: CSVAEEGLRGQPQHF.